This T cell receptor beta chain was recovered during a study of CD8+CD57+ T cells in acquired aplastic anemia. For CDR3 and TCR beta VDJ profiling, genomic DNA was the template used. TCRdb reprocessed the reads with MiXCR, giving one entry per CDR3 protein. The table shows some 220,000 distinct CDR3 sequences, with roughly 35% occurring only once. The J segment lost 5 bases and the V segment lost 4 bases, leaving 15 bases of the junction unmatched. There are 17 residues in the CDR3. Germline-derived CDR1 and CDR2 are SGHRS and YFSETQ. The sequencing sample was made of sorted CD4+, CD8+, or CD8+CD57+ T cells (not recorded which) from PBMCs. V usage is TRBV5-1 and J usage is TRBJ2-5; 9 bases are a match to TRBD1. This clonotype originated in a human donor in good health, serving as a control. DNA of the CDR3: TGCGCCAGCAGCCCTGGCTTTGGGACAGGGAGTTCGGAGACCCAGTACTTC. It specifies CASSPGFGTGSSETQYF.